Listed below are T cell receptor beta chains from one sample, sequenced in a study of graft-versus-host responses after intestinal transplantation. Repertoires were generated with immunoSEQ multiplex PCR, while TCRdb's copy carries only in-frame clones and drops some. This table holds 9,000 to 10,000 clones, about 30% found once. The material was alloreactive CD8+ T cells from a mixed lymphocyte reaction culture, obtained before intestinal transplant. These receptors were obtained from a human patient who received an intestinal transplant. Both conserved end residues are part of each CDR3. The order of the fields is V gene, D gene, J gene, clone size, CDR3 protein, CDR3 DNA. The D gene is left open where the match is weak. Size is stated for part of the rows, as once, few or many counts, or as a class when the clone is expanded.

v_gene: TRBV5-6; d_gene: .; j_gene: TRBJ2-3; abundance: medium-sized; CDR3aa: CASSLWVQGTDTQYF; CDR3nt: TGTGCCAGCAGCTTGTGGGTACAGGGAACAGATACGCAGTATTTT
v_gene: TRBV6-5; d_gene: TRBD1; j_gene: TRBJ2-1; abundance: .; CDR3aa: CASSYSTGGDNNEQFF; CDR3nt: TGTGCCAGCAGTTACTCGACAGGGGGGGACAACAATGAGCAGTTCTTC
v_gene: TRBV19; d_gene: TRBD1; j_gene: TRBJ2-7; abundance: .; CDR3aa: CASMKGTGDYEQYF; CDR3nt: TGTGCCAGTATGAAGGGGACAGGGGACTACGAGCAGTACTTC
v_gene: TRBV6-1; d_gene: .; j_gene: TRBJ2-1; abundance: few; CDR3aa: CASSEAGSYNEQFF; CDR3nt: TGTGCCAGCAGTGAAGCGGGCAGTTACAATGAGCAGTTCTTC
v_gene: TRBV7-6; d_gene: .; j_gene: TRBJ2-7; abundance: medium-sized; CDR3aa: CASSYRDSYLVEQYF; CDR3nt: TGTGCCAGCAGCTACCGGGACTCCTATCTCGTCGAGCAGTACTTC
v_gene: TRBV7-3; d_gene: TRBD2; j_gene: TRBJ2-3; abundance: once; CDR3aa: CASSQRTSGGTDTQYF; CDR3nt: TGTGCCAGCAGCCAACGGACTAGCGGGGGGACAGATACGCAGTATTTT
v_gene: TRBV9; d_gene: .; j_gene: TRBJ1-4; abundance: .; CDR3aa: CASSVGLGAVEKLFF; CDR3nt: TGTGCCAGCAGCGTAGGACTGGGGGCCGTGGAAAAACTGTTTTTT
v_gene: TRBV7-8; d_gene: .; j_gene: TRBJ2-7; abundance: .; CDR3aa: CASSPPGEQYF; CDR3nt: TGTGCCAGCAGCCCCCCCGGGGAGCAGTACTTC
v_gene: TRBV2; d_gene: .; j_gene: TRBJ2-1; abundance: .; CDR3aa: CASSRSEQFF; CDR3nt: TGTGCCAGCAGTCGCAGTGAGCAGTTCTTC
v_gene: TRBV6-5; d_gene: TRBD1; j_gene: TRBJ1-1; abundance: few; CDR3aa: CASVGTGDRRNEAFF; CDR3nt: TGTGCCAGCGTTGGGACAGGGGATCGAAGGAATGAAGCTTTCTTT
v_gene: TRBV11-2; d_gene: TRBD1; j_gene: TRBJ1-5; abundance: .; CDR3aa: CASSLEWGTGVVSNQPQHF; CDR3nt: TGTGCCAGCAGCTTAGAGTGGGGGACAGGGGTTGTGAGCAATCAGCCCCAGCATTTT
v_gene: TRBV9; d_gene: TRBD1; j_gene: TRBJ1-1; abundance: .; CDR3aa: CASSVGTGLMNTEAFF; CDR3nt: TGTGCCAGCAGCGTGGGGACAGGATTAATGAACACTGAAGCTTTCTTT
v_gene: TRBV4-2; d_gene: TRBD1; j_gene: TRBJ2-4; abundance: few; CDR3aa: CASSQWGIRDRKHQYF; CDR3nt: TGTGCCAGCAGCCAATGGGGGATCCGGGACAGGAAGCATCAGTACTTC
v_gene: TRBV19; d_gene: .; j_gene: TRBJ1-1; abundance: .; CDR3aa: CASSIAGRATEAFF; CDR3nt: TGTGCCAGTAGTATCGCCGGGCGGGCCACTGAAGCTTTCTTT
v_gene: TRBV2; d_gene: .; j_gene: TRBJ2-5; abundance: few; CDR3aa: CASSSRATATQETQYF; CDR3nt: TGTGCCAGCAGTAGTCGGGCGACAGCAACGCAAGAGACCCAGTACTTC
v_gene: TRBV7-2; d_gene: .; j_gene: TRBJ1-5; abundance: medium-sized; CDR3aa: CASSLDGNQPQHF; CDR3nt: TGTGCCAGCAGCTTAGACGGTAATCAGCCCCAGCATTTT
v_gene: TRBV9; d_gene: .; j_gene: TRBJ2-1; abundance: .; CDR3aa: CASSPQGSYNEQFF; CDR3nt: TGTGCCAGCAGCCCTCAGGGGTCCTACAATGAGCAGTTCTTC
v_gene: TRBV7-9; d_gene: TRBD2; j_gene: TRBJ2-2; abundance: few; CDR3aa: CASSLGIETSGENTGELFF; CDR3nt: TGTGCCAGCAGCTTAGGAATCGAGACTAGCGGGGAGAACACCGGGGAGCTGTTTTTT
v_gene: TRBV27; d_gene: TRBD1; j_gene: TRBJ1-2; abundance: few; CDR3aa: CASSFGTGSYGYTF; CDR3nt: TGTGCCAGCAGTTTCGGGACAGGGAGCTATGGCTACACCTTC
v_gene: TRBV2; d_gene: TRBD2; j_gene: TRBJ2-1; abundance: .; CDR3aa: CASSEGLAGSSYNEQFF; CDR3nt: TGTGCCAGCAGTGAAGGTTTAGCGGGGAGCTCCTACAATGAGCAGTTCTTC
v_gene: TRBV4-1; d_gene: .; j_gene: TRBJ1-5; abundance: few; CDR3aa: CASSQDGAGNQPQHF; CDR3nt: TGCGCCAGCAGCCAAGATGGGGCGGGGAATCAGCCCCAGCATTTT
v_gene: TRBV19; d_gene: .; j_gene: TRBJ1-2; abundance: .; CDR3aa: CASHQGPGHYGYTF; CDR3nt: TGTGCCAGCCATCAAGGTCCTGGGCACTATGGCTACACCTTC
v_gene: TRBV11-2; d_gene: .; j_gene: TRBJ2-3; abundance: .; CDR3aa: CASSSSGLGTDTQYF; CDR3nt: TGTGCCAGCAGCTCATCAGGGTTGGGCACAGATACGCAGTATTTT
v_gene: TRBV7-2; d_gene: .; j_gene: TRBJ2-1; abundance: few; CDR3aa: CASSPPGSNEQFF; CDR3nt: TGTGCCAGCAGCCCGCCGGGGAGCAATGAGCAGTTCTTC
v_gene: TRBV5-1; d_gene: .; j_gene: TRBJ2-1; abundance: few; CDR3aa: CASSLGGSEQFF; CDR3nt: TGCGCCAGCAGCTTGGGGGGCAGTGAGCAGTTCTTC
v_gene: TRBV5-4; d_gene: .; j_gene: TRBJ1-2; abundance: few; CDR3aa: CASSPGAGDHTF; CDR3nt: TGTGCCAGCAGCCCCGGGGCAGGGGACCACACCTTC
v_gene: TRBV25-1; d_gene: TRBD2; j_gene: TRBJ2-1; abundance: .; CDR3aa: CASTGLAVNEQFF; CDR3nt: TGTGCCAGCACCGGACTAGCGGTAAATGAGCAGTTCTTC
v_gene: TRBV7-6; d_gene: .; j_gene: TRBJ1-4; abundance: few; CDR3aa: CASAGGEKLFF; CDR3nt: TGTGCCAGCGCCGGGGGAGAAAAACTGTTTTTT
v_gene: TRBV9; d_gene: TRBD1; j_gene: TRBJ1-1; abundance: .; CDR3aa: CASSPGTVTGGDTEAFF; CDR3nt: TGTGCCAGCAGCCCAGGGACAGTTACGGGGGGGGACACTGAAGCTTTCTTT
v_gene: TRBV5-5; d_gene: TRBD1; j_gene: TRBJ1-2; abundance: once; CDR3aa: CASSRTGGFLYGYTF; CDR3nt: TGTGCCAGCAGCCGGACAGGGGGGTTTTTATATGGCTACACCTTC
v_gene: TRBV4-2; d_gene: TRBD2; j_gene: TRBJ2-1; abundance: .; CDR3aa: CASSQVGGGVKGQFF; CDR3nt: TGTGCCAGCAGCCAAGTGGGCGGGGGGGTAAAGGGGCAGTTCTTC
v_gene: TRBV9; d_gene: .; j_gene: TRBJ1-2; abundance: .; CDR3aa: CASSVERGGYTF; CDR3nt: TGTGCCAGCAGCGTAGAGCGCGGGGGCTACACCTTC
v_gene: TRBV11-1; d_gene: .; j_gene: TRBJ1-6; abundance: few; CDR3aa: CASSLGRAVSPLHF; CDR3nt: TGTGCCAGCAGCTTGGGCAGGGCAGTTTCACCCCTCCACTTT
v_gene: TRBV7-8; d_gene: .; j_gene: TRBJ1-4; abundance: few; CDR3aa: CASSLEVTLGANEKLFF; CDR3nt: TGTGCCAGCAGCTTAGAAGTGACCCTAGGAGCTAATGAAAAACTGTTTTTT
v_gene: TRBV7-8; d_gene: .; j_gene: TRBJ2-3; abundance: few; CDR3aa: CASSPWSGTDTQYF; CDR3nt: TGTGCCAGCAGTCCGTGGAGCGGCACAGATACGCAGTATTTT
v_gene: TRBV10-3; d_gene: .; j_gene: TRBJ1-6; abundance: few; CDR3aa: CAISVLVCSPLHF; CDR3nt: TGTGCCATCAGTGTACTAGTCTGCTCACCCCTCCACTTT
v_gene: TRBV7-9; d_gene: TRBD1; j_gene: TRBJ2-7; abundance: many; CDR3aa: CASSERQGGEQYF; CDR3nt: TGTGCCAGCAGCGAAAGACAGGGCGGCGAGCAGTACTTC
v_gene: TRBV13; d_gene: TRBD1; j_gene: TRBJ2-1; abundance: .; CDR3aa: CASSPRDRPYNEQFF; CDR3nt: TGTGCCAGCAGCCCCCGGGACAGACCCTACAATGAGCAGTTCTTC
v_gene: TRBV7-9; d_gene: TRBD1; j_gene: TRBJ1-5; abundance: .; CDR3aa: CASSYSTGGPNQPQHF; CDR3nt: TGTGCCAGCAGCTACAGTACAGGGGGCCCCAATCAGCCCCAGCATTTT
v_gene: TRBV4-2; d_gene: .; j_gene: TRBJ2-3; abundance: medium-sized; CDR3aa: CASSQEGSTNLADTQYF; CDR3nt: TGTGCCAGCAGCCAAGAGGGGTCGACTAATCTGGCAGATACGCAGTATTTT
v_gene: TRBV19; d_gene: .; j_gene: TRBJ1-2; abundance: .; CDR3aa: CASSVDYYGYTF; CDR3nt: TGTGCCAGTAGTGTGGACTACTATGGCTACACCTTC
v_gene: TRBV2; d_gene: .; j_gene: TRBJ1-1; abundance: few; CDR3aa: CASSEGPGGDTEAFF; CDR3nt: TGTGCCAGCAGTGAGGGGCCCGGAGGGGACACTGAAGCTTTCTTT
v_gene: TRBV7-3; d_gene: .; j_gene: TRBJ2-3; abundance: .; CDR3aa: CASSLMRPTDTQYF; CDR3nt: TGTGCCAGCAGCTTAATGCGGCCCACAGATACGCAGTATTTT
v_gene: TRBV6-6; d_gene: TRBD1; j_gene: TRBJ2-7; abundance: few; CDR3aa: CASSYWPGGMNEQYF; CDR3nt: TGTGCCAGCAGTTACTGGCCAGGGGGCATGAACGAGCAGTACTTC
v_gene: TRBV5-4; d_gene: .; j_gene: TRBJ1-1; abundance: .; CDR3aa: CASSVDRNTEAFF; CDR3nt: TGTGCCAGCAGCGTGGACAGAAACACTGAAGCTTTCTTT
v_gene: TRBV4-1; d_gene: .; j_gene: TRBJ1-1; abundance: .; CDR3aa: CASSQDAGVGTEAFF; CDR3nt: TGCGCCAGCAGCCAAGATGCGGGGGTTGGGACTGAAGCTTTCTTT
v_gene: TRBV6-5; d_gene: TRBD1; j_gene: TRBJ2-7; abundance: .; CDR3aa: CASTGDRGYEQYF; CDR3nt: TGTGCCAGCACAGGGGACAGGGGTTACGAGCAGTACTTC
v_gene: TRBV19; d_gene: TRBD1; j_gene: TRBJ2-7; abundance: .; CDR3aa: CASSIGTGVYEQYF; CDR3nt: TGTGCCAGTAGTATAGGGACAGGTGTCTACGAGCAGTACTTC
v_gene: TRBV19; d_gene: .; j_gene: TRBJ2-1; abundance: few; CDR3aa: CASSIVRGSYNEQFF; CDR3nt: TGTGCCAGTAGTATAGTACGGGGCTCCTACAATGAGCAGTTCTTC
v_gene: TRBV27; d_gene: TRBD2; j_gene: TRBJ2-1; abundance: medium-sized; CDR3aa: CASSLSASGARNEQFF; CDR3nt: TGTGCCAGCAGTTTATCTGCTAGCGGGGCCAGGAATGAGCAGTTCTTC
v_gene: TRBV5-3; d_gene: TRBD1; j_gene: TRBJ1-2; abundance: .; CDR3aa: CARSQESPGQGGYTF; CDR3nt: TGTGCCAGAAGCCAGGAATCCCCGGGACAGGGAGGCTACACCTTC
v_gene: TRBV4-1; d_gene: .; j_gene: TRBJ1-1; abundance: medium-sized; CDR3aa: CASSHPGGGEAFF; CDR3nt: TGCGCCAGCAGCCACCCCGGCGGGGGTGAAGCTTTCTTT